Following are 20 T cell receptor beta chains from one sample sequenced in a study of blood T cell repertoires in COVID-19. Measured with immunoSEQ multiplex PCR; TCRdb has only the in-frame clones, and not every one. The table has 140,000 to 150,000 clones, around 82% seen once. The sample taken for sequencing was PBMCs or T cells enriched from blood (not recorded which). These receptors were obtained from a woman aged 45-60 years who had recovered from COVID-19.

The V gene is TRBV10-3, the J gene TRBJ2-3; TRBD2 is a possible D gene (6 bases). From germline, CDR1 is ENHRY and CDR2 SYGVKD. The CDR3 runs 14 residues. Trimming left V 5 bases short and J 6 bases short, with 15 bases between. For the CDR3, the DNA is TGTGCCATCAGTCGCAGGGAGGCTTGGGATACGCAGTATTTT. This codes for CAISRREAWDTQYF.

In nucleotides, the CDR3 is TGCGCCAGCAGCTTGTACAGGGCGTTAGGTAGCGGGGTTTACAATGAGCAGTTCTTC. Protein: CASSLYRALGSGVYNEQFF. The V and J genes are TRBV5-1 and TRBJ2-1; 8 positions match TRBD2. V dropped 1 base and J dropped 4; count of bases not matched to a gene: 16. The V gene's germline CDR1 is SGHRS and CDR2 YFSETQ. The CDR3 runs 19 residues.

The V and J genes are TRBV5-1 and TRBJ1-1; D uncertain. V was clipped by 4 bases and J by 2 bases, with 9 bases between them. This CDR3 is built from 13 residues. Germline V gives CDR1 SGHRS, CDR2 YFSETQ. CDR3 amino acids: CASSARGNTEAFF. CDR3 in DNA: TGCGCCAGCAGCGCTCGGGGTAACACTGAAGCTTTCTTT.

This chain links TRBV7-9 with TRBJ2-1, with D tentatively TRBD2 (5 bases). Per germline, CDR1 SEHNR and CDR2 FQNEAQ (reference sequence). Trimming cost V 1 base and J 4 bases, with 8 bases left between them. This CDR3 has 14 amino acids. The CDR3 sequence is CASSLGRRYNEQFF. In nucleotides, the CDR3 is TGTGCCAGCAGCTTAGGGAGGAGGTACAATGAGCAGTTCTTC.

The CDR3 loop is CASSLRQGGYEQYV. The CDR3 DNA is TGTGCCAGCAGCTTACGGCAAGGGGGCTACGAGCAGTACGTC. The V call is TRBV11-2, the J call TRBJ2-7; possible D gene TRBD1, 6 bases. V lost 2 bases and J lost 3, with 11 bases in between. This CDR3 has 14 residues. Germline V gene data show CDR1 as SGHAT and CDR2 as FQNNGV.

As regards this clone: The sample holds other DNA sequences that translate to the same CDR3. This chain joins TRBV18 and TRBJ1-3; no clear D gene. Germline loops: CDR1 KGHSH, CDR2 LQKENI. The CDR3 runs to 16 residues. Trimming cost V 3 bases and J 0 bases, with 12 bases left between them. The CDR3 protein is CASSPRQRSSGNTIYF. The CDR3 DNA follows: TGTGCCAGCTCACCCCGGCAACGGAGCTCTGGAAACACCATATATTTT.

The V gene is TRBV6-1, the J gene TRBJ1-6; 11 bases match TRBD1. The germline gives CDR1 MNHNS, CDR2 SASEGT. The junction had 11 bases not matched to a gene; V was cut back by 4 bases and J by 0 bases. The CDR3 extends over 20 amino acids. The CDR3 bases are TGTGCCAGCAGTGCGATCAGGACAGGGGGCCGAGGCTCCTATAATTCACCCCTCCACTTT. It codes for CASSAIRTGGRGSYNSPLHF.

This chain joins TRBV3-1 (or the pseudogene TRBV3-2) and TRBJ2-2; D not resolved. CDR1 LGHDT and CDR2 YNNKEL come from the germline V gene (reference sequence). V shed 1 base and J shed 2 bases, with 5 bases lying between them. The CDR3 has 14 amino acids. CDR3: CASSQVYNTGELFF. The CDR3, as DNA: TGTGCCAGCAGCCAAGTCTACAACACCGGGGAGCTGTTTTTT.

This chain uses TRBV3-1 (or the pseudogene TRBV3-2) with TRBJ1-4; D is unresolved. The CDR3 totals 15 residues. Per germline, CDR1 LGHDT and CDR2 YNNKEL (reference sequence). The V and J ends lost 1 base and 6 bases respectively, with 12 bases between them. The CDR3 here is CASSQGGVTDEKLFF. CDR3 DNA: TGTGCCAGCAGCCAAGGCGGGGTCACGGATGAAAAACTGTTTTTT.

This chain connects TRBV7-9 to TRBJ2-1; 14 nucleotides agree with TRBD2. V trimming: 3 bases; J trimming: 7 bases; junction bases outside the gene matches: 5. The CDR3 sequence is 16 residues long. Looked up from germline, CDR1 is SEHNR and CDR2 is FQNEAQ (reference sequence). The CDR3 loop is CASSLTSGGARNEQFF. CDR3 bases: TGTGCCAGCAGCTTGACTAGCGGGGGGGCCAGGAATGAGCAGTTCTTC.

The chain uses TRBV7-2 and TRBJ1-6, with 7 bases that match TRBD1. Losses at the gene ends were 2 bases for V and 5 bases for J; bases not matched to a gene: 3. The CDR3 spans 15 residues. Germline loops: CDR1 SGHTA, CDR2 FQGNSA. CDR3 coding DNA: TGTGCCAGCAGCTTATACGGGACAGATAATTCACCCCTCCACTTT. It codes for CASSLYGTDNSPLHF.

The chain links TRBV6-1 to TRBJ1-6; a weak D match, TRBD1 (6 bases). The CDR3 runs to 16 residues. V lost 2 bases and J lost 2, with 10 bases in between. Germline CDR1 is MNHNS and CDR2 is SASEGT. CDR3 residues: CASSEFRQAYNSPLHF. In DNA, the CDR3 is TGTGCCAGCAGTGAATTTCGACAGGCCTATAATTCACCCCTCCACTTT.

The chain is built from TRBV10-3 and TRBJ2-7; D uncertain. Germline V CDR1 and CDR2: ENHRY, SYGVKD. This CDR3 comprises 13 residues. Trimming took off 4 bases at V and 2 bases at J, with 9 bases between the two ends. Written as DNA, the CDR3 is TGTGCCATCAGTGTCGCCTCTACCTACGAGCAGTACTTC. This translates into CAISVASTYEQYF.

The rearrangement links TRBV6-1 to TRBJ2-5; 11 bases are a match to TRBD2. J lost 3 bases, V lost 2 bases, and 5 bases had no gene match. CDR1 is MNHNS, CDR2 SASEGT, per germline. The CDR3 spans 16 residues. The CDR3 DNA reads TGTGCCAGCAGTGAACCGCGACTAGCGGGGAAAGAGACCCAGTACTTC. Protein sequence: CASSEPRLAGKETQYF.

V is TRBV12-3 or TRBV12-4 and J is TRBJ2-4; D may be TRBD2 (5 bases). Trimming took off 4 bases at V and 11 bases at J, with 9 bases between the two ends. The CDR3 is 11 amino acids. Here the CDR3 DNA reads TGTGCCAGCAGTTCAAGGACTCTTCAGTACTTC. It encodes CASSSRTLQYF.

The chain couples TRBV5-1 to TRBJ2-6; D gene unclear. Trimming took 4 bases from V and 0 from J, leaving 11 bases between them. CDR3 length equals 16 residues. Germline V gene lookup returns CDR1 SGHRS and CDR2 YFSETQ. This chain's CDR3 is CASSPREFSGANVLTF. CDR3 DNA: TGCGCCAGCAGCCCTCGAGAGTTCTCTGGGGCCAACGTCCTGACTTTC.

The gene calls are TRBV2 and TRBJ2-5; D is unresolved. With 9 bases removed from V and 2 bases from J, the gap between germline ends came to 13 bases. Germline assignment: CDR1 SNHLY and CDR2 FYNNEI. This CDR3 has 13 amino acids. CDR3 sequence (DNA): TGTGCCAGTAACCGGGTTGGACAAGAGACCCAGTACTTC. Translated: CASNRVGQETQYF. Full variable domain (missing parts from reference TRBV2 and TRBJ2-5): EPEVTQTPSHQVTQMGQEVILRCVPISNHLYFYWYRQILGQKVEFLVSFYNNEISEKSEIFDDQFSVERPDGSNFTLKIRSTKLEDSAMYFCASNRVGQETQYFGPGTRLLVL.

This chain uses TRBV6-6 with TRBJ2-7; 10 bases are shared with TRBD1. This CDR3 spans 13 amino acids. The trim removed 6 bases at V and 4 bases at J, leaving 3 bases unmatched. The germline V gene encodes CDR1 MNHNY and CDR2 SVGAGI (reference sequence). The CDR3 spells CASRQGQGYEQYV. The DNA for the CDR3 is TGTGCCAGCAGACAGGGACAGGGGTACGAGCAGTACGTC.

This clone was counted once. The genes are TRBV7-8 and TRBJ2-7; 11 nucleotides match TRBD2. CDR3 length: 15 amino acids. Per germline, CDR1 SGHVS and CDR2 FQNEAQ. The junction had 3 bases not matched to a gene; V was cut back by 5 bases and J by 0 bases. As DNA, the CDR3 is TGTGCCAGCAGCAGGGGGACTAGCGGCTCCTACGAGCAGTACTTC. Residues: CASSRGTSGSYEQYF.

This chain connects TRBV28 to TRBJ2-7; 7 nucleotides align to TRBD2. From germline, CDR1 is MDHEN and CDR2 SYDVKM. V lost 4 bases to trimming and J lost 0 bases; unmatched junction nucleotides: 3. This CDR3 spans 14 amino acids. As DNA, the CDR3 is TGTGCCAGCAGTTCTGGGACTACCTCCTACGAGCAGTACTTC. Translation: CASSSGTTSYEQYF.